This T cell receptor (beta chain) was obtained from a study of blood T cell repertoires in COVID-19. Using immunoSEQ multiplex PCR, the repertoire was profiled, and TCRdb retains in-frame clones only, with some absent. The sample has about 120,000 clones; roughly four fifths are singletons. The CDR3 is 12 residues long. V shed 5 bases and J shed 4 bases, with 8 bases lying between them. Germline CDR1 and CDR2: MDHEN and SYDVKM. The receptor was derived from a man between 65 and 80 years old with active or convalescent COVID-19. Sequencing was performed on peripheral blood. The chain joins TRBV28 to TRBJ1-2; D is unclear. CDR3 protein: CASSRAGYGYTF. The CDR3 DNA is TGTGCCAGCAGTAGGGCGGGCTATGGCTACACCTTC.